The next 8 T cell receptor beta chains were all read from a single sample in a study of cytomegalovirus exposure and HLA in healthy donors (dated by TCRdb to about 2017). Library construction relied on the immunoSEQ multiplex PCR assay. For the multiplex PCR, a mixture combining 60 forward primers for TCR Vbeta segments and 13 reverse primers for TCR Jbeta segments was used. In its TCRdb copy, this immuneACCESS table keeps in-frame sequences only and misses some clones. Where compared with another copy, unresolved V genes explain less than half of these, and the others have no known cause. The sample's records list some 39,000 clones. Over 3.5% of the sample comes from the top ten. Sequencing was done on a sample of PBMCs. The receptors were gathered from a male donor in good health and CMV-seronegative.

This sequence joins TRBV14 and TRBJ2-7; the D gene is possibly TRBD1 (5 bases). Germline V gives CDR1 SGHDN, CDR2 FVKESK. CDR3 length: 15 amino acids. V was trimmed by 1 base and J by 2 bases, leaving 12 bases between them. CDR3 region: CASSQGQLNAYEQYF. CDR3 nucleotides: TGTGCCAGCAGCCAAGGACAGCTAAATGCCTACGAGCAGTACTTC.

This chain links TRBV11-2 with TRBJ1-5; the D is unclear. This CDR3 contains 13 residues. Germline values: CDR1 SGHAT, CDR2 FQNNGV. Trimming stripped 4 bases from V and 5 bases from J, with 9 bases between. Here the CDR3 DNA reads TGTGCCAGCAGCTCGGGGTCCTATCAGCCCCAGCATTTT. Its translation: CASSSGSYQPQHF.

The V gene is TRBV7-9, the J gene TRBJ1-5, with D perhaps TRBD1 (5 bases). Deletions cut 5 bases from V and 6 bases from J, with 17 bases between. From germline, CDR1 is SEHNR and CDR2 FQNEAQ (reference sequence). The length of the CDR3 is 15 residues. The DNA for the CDR3 is TGTGCCAGCAGCCCCCCGGGGGATTTGGGTCAGCCCCAGCATTTT. Protein sequence: CASSPPGDLGQPQHF.

The V call is TRBV7-2, the J call TRBJ2-3, with D unresolved. The CDR3 extends over 12 amino acids. V gave up 6 bases and J gave up 5 bases, with 9 bases separating them. Germline V gives CDR1 SGHTA, CDR2 FQGNSA. The CDR3 is CASSTYVDTQYF. CDR3 nucleotides: TGTGCCAGCAGTACTTACGTAGATACGCAGTATTTT.

As DNA, the CDR3 is TGTGCCAGCTCACCAGACCGGCTAGCCGGGGAGCTGTTTTTT. It codes for CASSPDRLAGELFF. The chain carries TRBV18 and TRBJ2-2; D is undetermined. V lost 2 bases, J lost 6 bases, and 10 bases lay in between. CDR3 length: 14 residues. Germline assignment: CDR1 KGHSH and CDR2 LQKENI. Based on the CDR3 plus reference TRBV18 and TRBJ2-2, the full variable domain is NAGVMQNPRHLVRRRGQEARLRCSPMKGHSHVYWYRQLPEEGLKFMVYLQKENIIDESGMPKERFSAEFPKEGPSILRIQQVVRGDSAAYFCASSPDRLAGELFFGEGSRLTVL.

The chain joins TRBV6-1 to TRBJ1-3, with a possible D match to TRBD1 (5 bases). The CDR3 runs to 14 residues. In germline, CDR1 is MNHNS, CDR2 SASEGT. The V and J ends lost 8 bases and 0 bases respectively, with 11 bases between them. The CDR3 region has the DNA TGTGCCAGCGTAAGGGGTTCCTCTGGAAACACCATATATTTT. It specifies CASVRGSSGNTIYF.

J is TRBJ1-4 and V is TRBV28, with TRBD1 matching over 10 bases. Germline V gives CDR1 MDHEN, CDR2 SYDVKM. The CDR3 covers 15 residues. V dropped 5 bases and J dropped 5; count of bases not matched to a gene: 5. CDR3 sequence: CASSTPGQGNEKLFF. The CDR3 region has the DNA TGTGCCAGCAGTACCCCGGGACAGGGGAATGAAAAACTGTTTTTT.

The chain joins TRBV6-5 to TRBJ2-7, with TRBD1 identical over 7 bases. With V trimmed by 7 bases and J by 4 bases, 10 bases remained unmatched. The CDR3 is 14 residues long. Germline V lookup: CDR1 MNHEY, CDR2 SVGAGI. The DNA for the CDR3 is TGTGCCAGCAAAGACAGGGATCTTGCTTACGAGCAGTACTTC. It is translated as CASKDRDLAYEQYF.